These T cell receptor beta chains were read from a single sample in a study of cytomegalovirus exposure and HLA in healthy donors. Some clones are missing from TCRdb's copy, which holds only in-frame ones; the method was immunoSEQ multiplex PCR. The data hold tens of thousands of clones, with roughly 70% observed a single time. The specimen sequenced was PBMCs. The receptors shown here come from a woman in her thirties in good health and CMV-seronegative. CDR3s include the opening cysteine and the closing phenylalanine or tryptophan. A D gene is named only where the DNA matches it firmly. Clone size appears in some rows only: once, few, many, or a class for an expanded clone.

d_gene	v_gene	j_gene	abundance	CDR3aa	CDR3nt
TRBD1	TRBV29-1	TRBJ1-2	.	CSAPTDRSGNYGYTF	TGCAGCGCCCCGACGGACAGGTCGGGGAACTATGGCTACACCTTC
TRBD1	TRBV28	TRBJ2-7	.	CASIPGQGRYEQYF	TGTGCCAGCATTCCGGGACAGGGGCGCTACGAGCAGTACTTC
TRBD1	TRBV6-5	TRBJ1-6	few	CASTRQGTTSPLHF	TGTGCCAGCACTCGACAGGGGACGACTTCACCCCTCCACTTT
.	TRBV30	TRBJ1-6	.	CAWSAGEGTPLHF	TGTGCCTGGAGTGCGGGGGAGGGGACACCCCTCCACTTT
.	TRBV7-9	TRBJ2-3	.	CASSLAALGLSTDTQYF	TGTGCCAGCAGCTTAGCGGCCTTAGGACTCAGCACAGATACGCAGTATTTT
.	TRBV5-1	TRBJ2-7	.	CASSGLTGEQYF	TGCGCCAGCAGCGGGTTGACTGGCGAGCAGTACTTC
TRBD1	TRBV5-1	TRBJ1-4	.	CASSLGDRTDEKLFF	TGCGCCAGCAGCTTGGGGGACAGGACCGATGAAAAACTGTTTTTT
.	TRBV4-1	TRBJ2-5	.	CASNRTGYQETQYF	TGCGCCAGCAACCGGACGGGGTACCAAGAGACCCAGTACTTC
.	TRBV19	TRBJ1-5	.	CASSMMEGYGVSNQPQHF	TGTGCCAGTAGTATGATGGAGGGATATGGGGTAAGCAATCAGCCCCAGCATTTT
.	TRBV9	TRBJ2-3	.	CASSVEDNRADTQYF	TGTGCCAGCAGCGTAGAGGATAACAGGGCAGATACGCAGTATTTT
TRBD1	TRBV29-1	TRBJ2-7	once	CSVADREVLREQYF	TGCAGCGTTGCAGACAGGGAAGTACTACGCGAGCAGTACTTC
TRBD1	TRBV19	TRBJ1-1	.	CASSIDPPGGNTEAFF	TGTGCCAGTAGTATAGATCCCCCAGGGGGAAACACTGAAGCTTTCTTT
TRBD1	TRBV23-1	TRBJ2-3	.	CASSQSRDRGSDTQYF	TGCGCCAGCAGTCAATCGAGGGACAGGGGGTCAGATACGCAGTATTTT
.	TRBV29-1	TRBJ1-1	.	CSVWGGQNTEAFF	TGCAGCGTGTGGGGGGGTCAGAACACTGAAGCTTTCTTT
.	TRBV27	TRBJ2-1	.	CASSTDPDAYNEQFF	TGTGCCAGCAGTACAGACCCCGACGCCTACAATGAGCAGTTCTTC
.	TRBV10-3	TRBJ2-1	.	CARSGDGNEQFF	TGTGCCAGGTCAGGGGACGGCAATGAGCAGTTCTTC
.	TRBV5-6	TRBJ1-5	few	CASSLVHSNQPQHF	TGTGCCAGCAGCTTGGTTCATAGCAATCAGCCCCAGCATTTT
.	TRBV25-1	TRBJ1-2	.	CASSEVGHRHGYTF	TGTGCCAGCAGTGAAGTTGGCCACCGTCATGGCTACACCTTC
.	TRBV7-9	TRBJ2-2	.	CASSLVGGPGPQPGELFF	TGTGCCAGCAGCTTAGTGGGGGGGCCTGGACCTCAGCCCGGGGAGCTGTTTTTT
.	TRBV11-3	TRBJ2-3	few	CASSQERWQDTQYF	TGTGCCAGCAGCCAGGAGCGGTGGCAGGATACGCAGTATTTT
.	TRBV6-7	TRBJ2-5	once	CASSYPKETQYF	TGTGCCAGCAGTTACCCCAAAGAGACCCAGTACTTC
.	TRBV7-9	TRBJ2-7	.	CASSAPPRYEQYF	TGTGCCAGCAGCGCACCCCCCAGGTACGAGCAGTACTTC
TRBD1	TRBV2	TRBJ1-2	.	CASSDGGQGYSDGYTF	TGTGCCAGCAGTGATGGGGGACAGGGGTATTCAGATGGCTACACCTTC
TRBD2	TRBV2	TRBJ2-3	.	CASRARLAGHTDTQYF	TGTGCCAGCAGGGCCAGACTAGCGGGACACACAGATACGCAGTATTTT
.	TRBV18	TRBJ1-5	.	CASSPGLSNQPQHF	TGTGCCAGCTCACCAGGGCTTAGCAATCAGCCCCAGCATTTT
.	TRBV6-1	TRBJ1-1	medium-sized	CASSEGEQGEAFF	TGTGCCAGCAGTGAAGGAGAACAGGGTGAAGCTTTCTTT
.	TRBV6-5	TRBJ1-5	.	CASSPMGRQNQPQHF	TGTGCCAGCAGTCCGATGGGCCGACAGAATCAGCCCCAGCATTTT
TRBD2	TRBV4-2	TRBJ2-7	few	CASSQVNGGGASEQYF	TGTGCCAGCAGCCAAGTTAATGGCGGGGGGGCCAGCGAGCAGTACTTC
.	TRBV9	TRBJ1-1	.	CASSVDPGRTEAFF	TGTGCCAGCAGCGTAGATCCAGGGAGGACTGAAGCTTTCTTT
.	TRBV4-3	TRBJ2-6	.	CASSLWTESSGANVLTF	TGCGCCAGCAGCCTGTGGACAGAAAGCTCTGGGGCCAACGTCCTGACTTTC
.	TRBV7-6	TRBJ2-5	once	CASTNTPNQETQYF	TGTGCCAGCACGAATACACCGAACCAAGAGACCCAGTACTTC
.	TRBV6-5	TRBJ1-3	.	CASSYSPVGNTIYF	TGTGCCAGCAGTTACTCTCCAGTTGGAAACACCATATATTTT
TRBD1	TRBV2	TRBJ1-1	once	CASVRDRGQGTEAFF	TGTGCCAGCGTCCGGGACAGGGGGCAGGGAACTGAAGCTTTCTTT
TRBD1	TRBV27	TRBJ1-2	.	CATLQGTYGYTF	TGTGCCACCTTACAGGGGACCTATGGCTACACCTTC
.	TRBV19	TRBJ1-1	.	CASSIVPRNTEAFF	TGTGCCAGTAGTATAGTCCCGAGGAACACTGAAGCTTTCTTT